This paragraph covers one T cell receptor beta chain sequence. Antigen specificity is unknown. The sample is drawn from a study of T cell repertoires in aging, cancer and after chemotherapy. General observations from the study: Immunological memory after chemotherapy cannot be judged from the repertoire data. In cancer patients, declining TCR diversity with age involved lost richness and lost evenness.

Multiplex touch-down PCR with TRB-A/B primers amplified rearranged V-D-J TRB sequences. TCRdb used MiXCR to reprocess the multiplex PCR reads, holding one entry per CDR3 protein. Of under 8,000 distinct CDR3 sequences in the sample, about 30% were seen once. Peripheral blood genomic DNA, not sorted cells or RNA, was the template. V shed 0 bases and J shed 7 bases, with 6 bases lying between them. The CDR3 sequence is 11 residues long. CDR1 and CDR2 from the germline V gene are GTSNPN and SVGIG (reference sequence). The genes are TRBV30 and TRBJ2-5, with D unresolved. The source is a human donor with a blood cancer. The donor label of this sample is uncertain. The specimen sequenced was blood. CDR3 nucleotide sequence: TGTGCCTGGAGTGTACTCGGGACCCAGTACTTC. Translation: CAWSVLGTQYF.